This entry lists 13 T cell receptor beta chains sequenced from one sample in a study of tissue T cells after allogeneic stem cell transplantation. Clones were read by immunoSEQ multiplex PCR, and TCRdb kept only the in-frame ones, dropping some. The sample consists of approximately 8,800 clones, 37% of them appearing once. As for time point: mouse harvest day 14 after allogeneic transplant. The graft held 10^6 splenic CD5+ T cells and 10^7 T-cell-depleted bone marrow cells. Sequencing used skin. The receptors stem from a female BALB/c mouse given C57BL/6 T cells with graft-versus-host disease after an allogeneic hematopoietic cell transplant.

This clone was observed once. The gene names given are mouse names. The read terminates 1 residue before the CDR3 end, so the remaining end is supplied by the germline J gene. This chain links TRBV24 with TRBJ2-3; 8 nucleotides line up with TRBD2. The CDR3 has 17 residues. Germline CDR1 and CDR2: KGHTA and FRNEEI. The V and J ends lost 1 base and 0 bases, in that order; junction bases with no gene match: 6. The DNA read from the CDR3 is TGTGCCAGCAGTCTGTTCCCGGACTGGGTTAGTGCAGAAACGCTGTAT. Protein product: CASSLFPDWVSAETLY. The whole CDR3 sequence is CASSLFPDWVSAETLYF.

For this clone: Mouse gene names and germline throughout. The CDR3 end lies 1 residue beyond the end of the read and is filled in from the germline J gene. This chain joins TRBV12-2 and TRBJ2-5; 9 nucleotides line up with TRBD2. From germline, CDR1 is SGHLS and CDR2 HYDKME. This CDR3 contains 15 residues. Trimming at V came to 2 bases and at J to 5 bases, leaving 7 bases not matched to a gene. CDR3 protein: CASSPRLGAGDTQYF. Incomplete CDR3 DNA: TGTGCCAGCTCTCCAAGACTGGGGGCGGGAGACACCCAGTAC.

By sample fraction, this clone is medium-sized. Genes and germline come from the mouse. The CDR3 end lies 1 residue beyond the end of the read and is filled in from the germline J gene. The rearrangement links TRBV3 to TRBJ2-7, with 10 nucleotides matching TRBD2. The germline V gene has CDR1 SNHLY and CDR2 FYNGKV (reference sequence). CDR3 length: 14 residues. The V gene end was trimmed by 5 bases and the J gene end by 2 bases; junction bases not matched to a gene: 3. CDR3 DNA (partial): TGTGCCAGCAGCCGGGACTGGGGCCCCTATGAACAGTAC. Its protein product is CASSRDWGPYEQY. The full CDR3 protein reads CASSRDWGPYEQYF.

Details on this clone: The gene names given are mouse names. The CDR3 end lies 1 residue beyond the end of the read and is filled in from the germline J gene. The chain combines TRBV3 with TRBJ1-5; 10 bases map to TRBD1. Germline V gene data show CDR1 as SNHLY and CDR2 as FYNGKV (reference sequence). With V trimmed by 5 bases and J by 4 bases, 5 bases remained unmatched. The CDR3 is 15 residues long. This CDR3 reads CASSPRDRGNQAPLF. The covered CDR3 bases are TGTGCCAGCAGCCCCCGGGACAGGGGAAACCAGGCTCCGCTT.

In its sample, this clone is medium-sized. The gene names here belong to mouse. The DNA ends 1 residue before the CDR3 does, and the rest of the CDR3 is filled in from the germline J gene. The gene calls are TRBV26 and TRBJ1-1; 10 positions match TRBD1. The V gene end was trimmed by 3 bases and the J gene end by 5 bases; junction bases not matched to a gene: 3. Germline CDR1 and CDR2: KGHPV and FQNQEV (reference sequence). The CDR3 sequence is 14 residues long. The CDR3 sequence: CASSLGTGETEVFF. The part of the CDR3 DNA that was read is TGTGCCAGCAGTCTCGGGACAGGGGAAACAGAAGTCTTC.

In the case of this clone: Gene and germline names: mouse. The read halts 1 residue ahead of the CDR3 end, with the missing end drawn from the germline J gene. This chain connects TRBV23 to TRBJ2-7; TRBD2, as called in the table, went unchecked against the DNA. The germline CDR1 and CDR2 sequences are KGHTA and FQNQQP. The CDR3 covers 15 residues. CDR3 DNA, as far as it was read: TGCTCCAGCAGTCATCGGGACTGGGGGGGCGGTGAACAGTAC. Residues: CSSSHRDWGGGEQY. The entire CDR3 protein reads CSSSHRDWGGGEQYF.

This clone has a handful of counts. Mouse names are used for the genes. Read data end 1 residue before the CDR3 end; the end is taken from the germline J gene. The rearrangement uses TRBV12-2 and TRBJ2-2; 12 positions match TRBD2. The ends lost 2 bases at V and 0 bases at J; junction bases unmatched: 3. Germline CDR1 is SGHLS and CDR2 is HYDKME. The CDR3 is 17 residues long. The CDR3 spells CASSHRTGGANTGQLYF. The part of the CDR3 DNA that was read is TGTGCCAGCTCTCACCGGACTGGGGGGGCAAACACCGGGCAGCTCTAC. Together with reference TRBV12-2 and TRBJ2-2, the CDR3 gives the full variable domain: NSGVVQSPRYIIKGKGERSILKCIPISGHLSVAWYQQTQGQELKFFIQHYDKMERDKGNLPSRFSVQQFDDYHSEMNMSALELEDSAVYFCASSHRTGGANTGQLYFGEGSKLTVL.

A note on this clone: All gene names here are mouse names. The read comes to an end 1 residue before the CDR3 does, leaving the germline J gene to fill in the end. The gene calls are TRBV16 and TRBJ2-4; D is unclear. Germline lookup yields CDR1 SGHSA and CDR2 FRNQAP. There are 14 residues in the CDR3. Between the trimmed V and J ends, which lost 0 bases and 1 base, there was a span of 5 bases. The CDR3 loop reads CASSLEGGQNTLYF. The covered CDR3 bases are TGTGCAAGCAGCTTAGAAGGCGGTCAAAACACCTTGTAC.

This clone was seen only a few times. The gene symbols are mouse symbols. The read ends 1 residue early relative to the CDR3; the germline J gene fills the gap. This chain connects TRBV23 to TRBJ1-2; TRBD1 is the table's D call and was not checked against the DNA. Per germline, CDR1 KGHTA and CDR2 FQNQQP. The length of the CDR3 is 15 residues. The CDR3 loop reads CSSSQVSGRNSDYTF. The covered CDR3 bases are TGCTCCAGCAGTCAAGTATCAGGGAGGAACTCCGACTACACC.

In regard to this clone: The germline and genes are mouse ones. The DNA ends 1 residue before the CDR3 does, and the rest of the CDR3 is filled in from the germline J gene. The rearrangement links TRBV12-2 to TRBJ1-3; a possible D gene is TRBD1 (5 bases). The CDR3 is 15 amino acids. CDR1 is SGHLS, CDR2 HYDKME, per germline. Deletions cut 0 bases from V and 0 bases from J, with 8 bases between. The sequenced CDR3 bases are TGTGCCAGCTCTCTCGACAGTAATTCTGGAAATACGCTCTAT. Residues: CASSLDSNSGNTLY. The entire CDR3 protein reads CASSLDSNSGNTLYF.

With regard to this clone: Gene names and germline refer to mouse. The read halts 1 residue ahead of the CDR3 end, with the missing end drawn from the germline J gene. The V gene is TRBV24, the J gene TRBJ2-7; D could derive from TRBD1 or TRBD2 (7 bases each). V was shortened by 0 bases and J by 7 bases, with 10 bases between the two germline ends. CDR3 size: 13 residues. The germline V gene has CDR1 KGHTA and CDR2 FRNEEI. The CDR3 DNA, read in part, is TGTGCCAGCAGTCTGTACCAGGGGGGGGAACAGTAC. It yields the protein CASSLYQGGEQY. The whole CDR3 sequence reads CASSLYQGGEQYF.

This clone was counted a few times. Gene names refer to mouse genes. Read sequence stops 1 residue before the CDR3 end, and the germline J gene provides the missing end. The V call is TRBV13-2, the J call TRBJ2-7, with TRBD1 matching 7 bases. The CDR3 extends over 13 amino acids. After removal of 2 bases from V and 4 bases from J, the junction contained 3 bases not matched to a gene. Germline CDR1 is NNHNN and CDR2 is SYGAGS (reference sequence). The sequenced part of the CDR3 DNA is TGTGCCAGCGGTGAGGCGGGACAGTATGAACAGTAC. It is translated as CASGEAGQYEQY. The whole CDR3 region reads CASGEAGQYEQYF.

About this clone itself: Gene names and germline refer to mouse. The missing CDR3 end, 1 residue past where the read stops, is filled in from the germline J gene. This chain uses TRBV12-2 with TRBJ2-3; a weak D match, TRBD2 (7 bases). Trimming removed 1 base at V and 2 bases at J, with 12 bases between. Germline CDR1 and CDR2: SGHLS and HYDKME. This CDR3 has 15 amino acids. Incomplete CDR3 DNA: TGTGCCAGCTCTCTAGAGGGGGGGAATGCAGAAACGCTGTAT. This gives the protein CASSLEGGNAETLY. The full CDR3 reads CASSLEGGNAETLYF.